This TCR beta chain was found in a study of T cells in tumors after PD-1 blockade. Whole-study context: Each patient got pembrolizumab 200 mg every 3 weeks or cemiplimab 350 mg every 2 weeks.

Genomic DNA template from tumor biopsies or peripheral blood, roughly 616 ng to 6,500 ng input. Germline V gene sequence: CDR1 MNHEY, CDR2 SMNVEV (reference sequence). The CDR3 runs 16 residues. Trimming cost V 3 bases and J 7 bases; bases outside gene matches: 11. Assay used: immunoSEQ multiplex PCR; TCRdb lists only in-frame clones, some missing. The sample shows about 63,000 clones, 74% of them seen only once. This TCR derives from a human donor with basal cell carcinoma. This material consisted of PBMCs, taken after anti-PD-1 treatment. J is TRBJ1-3 and V is TRBV27; the match to TRBD1 covers 8 bases. The CDR3 sequence is CASSLSGTGSPNTIYF. DNA of the CDR3: TGTGCCAGCAGTTTGTCCGGGACAGGATCTCCTAACACCATATATTTT.